This entry lists 6 T cell receptor beta chains sequenced from one sample in a study of Ad26.COV2.S vaccination and SARS-CoV-2 variants. Treatment of the sample: around 19 received Ad26.COV2.S at low or high dose, single or two shots; about five received placebo; per-sample allocation not given. Specimens were obtained on day 63 following the first vaccine or placebo injection. Profiling relied on immunoSEQ multiplex PCR, and the TCRdb table lists in-frame clones only, not all of them. The data contain 250,000 to 300,000 clones, about 90% of them singletons. The sequencing here drew on peripheral blood, taken in a trial of Ad26.COV2.S vaccine versus placebo. All receptors derive from a person aged 18-60 years who received the Ad26.COV2.S COVID-19 vaccine or a placebo.

The chain links TRBV5-1 to TRBJ2-7; 7 bases are shared with TRBD1. Losses at the gene ends were 6 bases for V and 0 bases for J; bases not matched to a gene: 6. The CDR3 sequence is 14 residues long. The germline CDR1 and CDR2 sequences are SGHRS and YFSETQ. The CDR3 nucleotides read TGCGCCAGCAAATACAGGGGAAGCTCCTACGAGCAGTACTTC. Its translation: CASKYRGSSYEQYF.

The gene calls are TRBV19 and TRBJ2-3; 15 bases line up with TRBD2. The germline V gene encodes CDR1 LNHDA and CDR2 SQIVND (reference sequence). The CDR3 spans 18 residues. J gave up 1 base and V 5 bases, and 7 bases lay outside the gene matches. CDR3 residues: CASSSRTSGRGGTDTQYF. The CDR3 DNA reads TGTGCCAGTAGTTCCCGGACTAGCGGGAGGGGTGGCACAGATACGCAGTATTTT. The full variable domain, its missing parts supplied by reference TRBV19 and TRBJ2-3, is DGGITQSPKYLFRKEGQNVTLSCEQNLNHDAMYWYRQDPGQGLRLIYYSQIVNDFQKGDIAEGYSVSREKKESFPLTVTSAQKNPTAFYLCASSSRTSGRGGTDTQYFGPGTRLTVL.

This rearrangement joins TRBV19 to TRBJ2-3; D gene ambiguous. The CDR3 sequence is 11 residues long. V was cut by 1 base and J by 5 bases, with 1 base left in between. CDR1 LNHDA and CDR2 SQIVND come from the germline V gene (reference sequence). CDR3 bases: TGTGCCAGTAGTATAGGAGATACGCAGTATTTT. The encoded protein is CASSIGDTQYF.

Only a few counts were recorded for this clone. This chain uses TRBV15 with TRBJ1-1, with 7 bases aligning to TRBD1. Losses at the gene ends were 5 bases for V and 6 bases for J; bases not matched to a gene: 12. Germline loops: CDR1 LNHNV, CDR2 YYDKDF (reference sequence). The CDR3 sequence is 15 residues long. CDR3 bases: TGTGCCACCAGCCGCGGGACAGCCAGATTGGCTGAAGCTTTCTTT. It is translated as CATSRGTARLAEAFF.

This chain connects TRBV7-8 to TRBJ1-1; possibly TRBD1 for D (5 bases). This CDR3 spans 16 amino acids. The V gene's germline CDR1 is SGHVS and CDR2 FQNEAQ. V was cut by 0 bases and J by 4 bases, with 15 bases left in between. The CDR3 region has the DNA TGTGCCAGCAGCTTAGCGCTTTTAGGGACCGGCACTGAAGCTTTCTTT. Translation: CASSLALLGTGTEAFF.

J is TRBJ2-7 and V is TRBV27; the match to TRBD2 covers 7 bases. The CDR3 contains 18 residues. Germline CDR1 and CDR2: MNHEY and SMNVEV (reference sequence). The J segment lost 2 bases and the V segment lost 2 bases, leaving 15 bases of the junction unmatched. The CDR3 sequence is CASSLRWGGGLVAYEQYF. The CDR3 DNA reads TGTGCCAGCAGTTTACGTTGGGGGGGTGGTCTCGTAGCCTACGAGCAGTACTTC.